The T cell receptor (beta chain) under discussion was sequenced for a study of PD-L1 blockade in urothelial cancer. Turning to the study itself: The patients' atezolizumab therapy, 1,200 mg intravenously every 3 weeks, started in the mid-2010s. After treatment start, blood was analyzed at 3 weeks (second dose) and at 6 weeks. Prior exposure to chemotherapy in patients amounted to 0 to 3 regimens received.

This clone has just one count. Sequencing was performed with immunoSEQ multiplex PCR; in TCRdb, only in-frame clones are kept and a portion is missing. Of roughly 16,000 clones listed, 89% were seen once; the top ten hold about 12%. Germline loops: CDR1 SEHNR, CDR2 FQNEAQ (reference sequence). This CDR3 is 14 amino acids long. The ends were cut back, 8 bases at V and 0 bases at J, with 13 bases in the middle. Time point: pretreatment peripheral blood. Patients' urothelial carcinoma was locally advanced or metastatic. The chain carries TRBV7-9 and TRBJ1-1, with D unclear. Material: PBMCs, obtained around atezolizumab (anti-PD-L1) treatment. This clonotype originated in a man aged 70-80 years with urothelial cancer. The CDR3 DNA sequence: TGTGCCAGCTGCCGAGACACCATGAACACTGAAGCTTTCTTT. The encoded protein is CASCRDTMNTEAFF.